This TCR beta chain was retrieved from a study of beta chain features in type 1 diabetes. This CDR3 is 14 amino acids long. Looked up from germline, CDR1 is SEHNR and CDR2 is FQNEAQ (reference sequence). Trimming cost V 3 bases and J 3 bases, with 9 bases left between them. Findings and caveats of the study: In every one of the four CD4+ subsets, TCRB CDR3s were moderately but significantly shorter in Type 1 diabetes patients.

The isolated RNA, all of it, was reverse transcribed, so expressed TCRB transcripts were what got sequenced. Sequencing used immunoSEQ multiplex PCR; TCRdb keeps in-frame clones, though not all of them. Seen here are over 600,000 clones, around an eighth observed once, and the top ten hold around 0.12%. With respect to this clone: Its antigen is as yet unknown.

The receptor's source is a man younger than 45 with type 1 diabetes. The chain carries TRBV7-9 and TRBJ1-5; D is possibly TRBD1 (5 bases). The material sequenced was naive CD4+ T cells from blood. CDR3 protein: CASSFGGNNQPQHF. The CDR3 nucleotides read TGTGCCAGCAGCTTTGGGGGGAACAATCAGCCCCAGCATTTT.